The clone carrying this T cell receptor beta chain was detected once. Its antigen is currently unknown. Division of CD4+ cells produced a CD45RA+ naive subset and a CD45RA-negative memory subset. The sample is drawn from a study of shared clonotypes between healthy human individuals. As for the study in general: Three plates were used per donor for CD4 naive, three for CD4 memory, two for CD8 naive and one for CD8 memory. Study-level results: Across a handful of donors, naive CD4 shared roughly 5%, naive CD8 more than 3%, memory CD4 2% to 2.5%, memory CD8 0.35% to 0.5%.

V was clipped by 5 bases and J by 4 bases; unmatched bases: 8. Germline CDR1 LNHDA, CDR2 SQIVND (reference sequence). The CDR3 is made up of 16 amino acids. This table comes from immunoSEQ multiplex PCR, and its TCRdb copy is limited to in-frame clones, with some not included. The repertoire holds under 2,500,000 clones, with 90% to 96% as singletons. The V gene is TRBV19, the J gene TRBJ2-5; 12 bases line up with TRBD1. The specimen sequenced was naive CD4+ T cells sorted from blood. The sample's subset: CD45RA+ positively selected. This TCR was sampled from a man aged 18 to 29 in good health. The CDR3: CASSPRDRGLGETQYF. The DNA for the CDR3 is TGTGCCAGTAGTCCCCGGGACAGGGGGCTCGGAGAGACCCAGTACTTC.